Listed here are 2 T cell receptor beta chains from one sample, sequenced in a study of T-cell memory formation after mild COVID-19. TCRdb analysed the 5' RACE reads with MiXCR anew, one entry per CDR3 protein. The sample contains 150,000 to 200,000 distinct CDR3 sequences, approximately 16% of which appear only once. The specimen was PBMCs or a T cell subset sorted from them (not recorded which). Every receptor here comes from an adult woman who had mild COVID-19 (a few samples of this study predate the infection). Cell type and time point are not known.

This clonotype has more than one count but fewer than ten. The chain is built from TRBV7-9 and TRBJ2-1, with TRBD1 as a possible D gene (5 bases). V shed 5 bases and J shed 6 bases, with 14 bases lying between them. Germline V CDR1 and CDR2: SEHNR, FQNEAQ (reference sequence). The CDR3 is made up of 14 amino acids. The CDR3 loop is CASSRSQGFNEQFF. For the CDR3, the DNA is TGTGCCAGCAGCCGTTCCCAGGGTTTCAATGAGCAGTTCTTC.

The sample holds many counts of this clonotype. The rearrangement joins TRBV7-6 to TRBJ2-2; 7 bases align to TRBD1. With 5 bases clipped from V and 6 bases from J, the junction kept 12 bases outside the gene matches. This CDR3 spans 16 amino acids. Germline V CDR1 and CDR2: SGHVS, FNYEAQ. The CDR3 sequence is CASSQSRLQGAGELFF. The DNA for the CDR3 is TGTGCCAGCAGCCAAAGTCGCCTTCAGGGGGCCGGGGAGCTGTTTTTT.